Listed here are 29 T cell receptor beta chains from one sample, sequenced in a study of cytomegalovirus exposure and HLA in healthy donors. Both 60 Vbeta primers and 13 Jbeta primers went into the PCR. Profiling relied on immunoSEQ multiplex PCR, and the TCRdb table lists in-frame clones only, not all of them. Of about 150,000 clones in the sample, 65% to 80% were seen once. The specimen sequenced was PBMCs. Every receptor here comes from a man aged 18 to 35 in good health and CMV-seronegative.

V usage is TRBV5-1 and J usage is TRBJ2-7; D perhaps matches TRBD2 (7 bases). Germline CDR1 reads SGHRS; CDR2 reads YFSETQ. V lost 4 bases and J 5 bases, leaving 13 bases between the germline ends. CDR3 length: 13 amino acids. The CDR3 nucleotides are TGCGCCAGCAGCCTGGGGGGGGGCGACGAGCAGTACGTC. Residues: CASSLGGGDEQYV.

The V gene is TRBV5-1, the J gene TRBJ1-5, with D perhaps matching TRBD1 (6 bases). Per germline, CDR1 SGHRS and CDR2 YFSETQ. The CDR3 sequence is 16 residues long. The V gene lost 4 bases and the J gene lost 2 bases, with 16 bases spanning the gap. The DNA for the CDR3 is TGCGCCAGCAGCCCCGAGGCAGGGGCAGGCAATCAGCCCCAGCATTTT. The encoded protein is CASSPEAGAGNQPQHF.

This sequence joins TRBV2 and TRBJ2-7; D is perhaps TRBD2 (5 bases). The CDR3 extends over 13 amino acids. Germline lookup yields CDR1 SNHLY and CDR2 FYNNEI. The germline V and J ends were trimmed by 3 bases and 7 bases, with 13 bases remaining between them. CDR3 nucleotide sequence: TGTGCCAGCAGTGACGGGAACGTACAGGAGCAGTACTTC. It yields the protein CASSDGNVQEQYF.

The gene calls are TRBV4-1 and TRBJ2-1; the D gene is possibly TRBD1 (5 bases). Between the trimmed V and J ends, which lost 4 bases and 0 bases, there was a span of 22 bases. Germline V gene data show CDR1 as MGHRA and CDR2 as YSYEKL. The CDR3 runs 19 residues. This CDR3 is CASSRLRVASASSYNEQFF. The CDR3 nucleotides are TGCGCCAGCAGCCGGCTCAGGGTCGCGTCGGCTAGCTCCTACAATGAGCAGTTCTTC.

The chain joins TRBV7-9 to TRBJ1-1; 7 bases are a match to TRBD1. Unmatched junction bases numbered 5, after V lost 5 bases and J lost 5 bases. This CDR3 has 13 residues. Germline assignment: CDR1 SEHNR and CDR2 FQNEAQ (reference sequence). CDR3 coding DNA: TGTGCCAGCAGCGTCACAGGGGAAACTGAAGCTTTCTTT. Translation: CASSVTGETEAFF.

The rearrangement joins TRBV30 to TRBJ1-1; 9 bases align to TRBD1. The V gene end was trimmed by 0 bases and the J gene end by 3 bases; junction bases not matched to a gene: 2. This CDR3 spans 14 amino acids. Germline CDR1 reads GTSNPN; CDR2 reads SVGIG (reference sequence). The CDR3 is CAWSVGQGHTEAFF. The CDR3 region has the DNA TGTGCCTGGAGTGTAGGACAGGGGCACACTGAAGCTTTCTTT.

This clone appeared a few times. The chain combines TRBV19 with TRBJ2-6; a possible D gene is TRBD2 (7 bases). There are 16 residues in the CDR3. Trimming stripped 2 bases from V and 3 bases from J, with 11 bases between. Germline-derived CDR1 and CDR2 are LNHDA and SQIVND (reference sequence). Here the CDR3 DNA reads TGTGCCAGTAGTATATGGCGGGGGCTTGGGGCCAACGTCCTGACTTTC. Protein: CASSIWRGLGANVLTF.

The chain joins TRBV6-5 to TRBJ1-1; 7 bases are a match to TRBD1. J was trimmed by 1 base and V by 2 bases; bases with no gene match: 1. Germline values: CDR1 MNHEY, CDR2 SVGAGI. The CDR3 is 14 residues long. As DNA, the CDR3 is TGTGCCAGCAGTTACGGGACAGCGAACACTGAAGCTTTCTTT. Translated: CASSYGTANTEAFF.

This clone came up a few times. V and J are TRBV5-8 and TRBJ2-3; TRBD2 matches at 10 bases. Germline V gene data show CDR1 as SGHTS and CDR2 as YDEGEE. The V segment lost 4 bases and the J segment 0 bases; nucleotides outside the gene matches: 11. There are 18 residues in the CDR3. CDR3 coding DNA: TGTGCCAGCAGCCCCGGACTAGCGGAACTAACTAGCACAGATACGCAGTATTTT. It yields the protein CASSPGLAELTSTDTQYF.

V is TRBV13 and J is TRBJ1-6; 7 positions match TRBD1. V trimming: 5 bases; J trimming: 0 bases; junction bases outside the gene matches: 7. CDR1 and CDR2 (germline): PRHDT, FYEKMQ (reference sequence). The CDR3 sequence is 17 residues long. CDR3 sequence reads: CASSRWTGISYNSPLHF. As DNA, the CDR3 is TGTGCCAGCAGCCGCTGGACAGGTATCTCCTATAATTCACCCCTCCACTTT.

The J gene is TRBJ1-3, the V gene TRBV30, with TRBD1 identical over 8 bases. This CDR3 is 17 amino acids long. Germline trimming cut 2 bases from V and 0 bases from J; bases unmatched to any gene: 9. CDR1 GTSNPN and CDR2 SVGIG come from the germline V gene (reference sequence). CDR3 bases: TGTGCCTGGAGTTCCGGACAGGGTCGGCACTCTGGAAACACCATATATTTT. This translates into CAWSSGQGRHSGNTIYF.

The V call is TRBV9, the J call TRBJ1-1; the D is unclear. V lost 0 bases to trimming and J lost 0 bases, with 12 bases between them. Germline V CDR1 and CDR2: SGDLS, YYNGEE. This CDR3 spans 16 amino acids. Here the CDR3 reads CASSVGIQLLNTEAFF. In DNA form, the CDR3 reads TGTGCCAGCAGCGTAGGGATACAGCTTTTGAACACTGAAGCTTTCTTT.

V is TRBV7-6 and J is TRBJ1-2, with D maybe TRBD1 (6 bases). The V end lost 2 bases, the J end lost 4 bases, and 8 bases lay between the germline ends. This CDR3 contains 13 residues. The germline CDR1 and CDR2 sequences are SGHVS and FNYEAQ. The CDR3 sequence is CASSLQGPYGYTF. CDR3 coding DNA: TGTGCCAGCAGCTTACAGGGGCCCTATGGCTACACCTTC. The complete variable domain, with remaining parts taken from reference TRBV7-6 and TRBJ1-2, reads GAGVSQSPRYKVTKRGQDVALRCDPISGHVSLYWYRQALGQGPEFLTYFNYEAQQDKSGLPNDRFSAERPEGSISTLTIQRTEQRDSAMYRCASSLQGPYGYTFGSGTRLTVV.

The chain is built from TRBV7-9 and TRBJ1-5; D call uncertain. Germline loops: CDR1 SEHNR, CDR2 FQNEAQ (reference sequence). Trimming took 2 bases from V and 6 from J, leaving 5 bases between them. There are 12 residues in the CDR3. CDR3 in amino acids: CASSLWAQPQHF. The CDR3 coding sequence is TGTGCCAGCAGCTTATGGGCTCAGCCCCAGCATTTT.

The V call is TRBV11-3, the J call TRBJ2-2, with 10 bases fitting TRBD2. The CDR3 length is 17 residues. Germline V CDR1 and CDR2: SGHNT, YENEEA. With V trimmed by 4 bases and J by 1 base, 6 bases remained unmatched. The CDR3 here is CASSSQGLAVNTGELFF. CDR3 nucleotides: TGTGCCAGCAGCTCCCAAGGACTAGCGGTGAACACCGGGGAGCTGTTTTTT. Variable domain in full (rest from reference TRBV11-3 and TRBJ2-2): EAGVVQSPRYKIIEKKQPVAFWCNPISGHNTLYWYLQNLGQGPELLIRYENEEAVDDSQLPKDRFSAERLKGVDSTLKIQPAELGDSAVYLCASSSQGLAVNTGELFFGEGSRLTVL.

This chain links TRBV9 with TRBJ1-2; no definite D call. The CDR3 is 13 residues long. V dropped 1 base and J dropped 4 bases, with 8 bases sitting between them. Germline V CDR1 and CDR2: SGDLS, YYNGEE. The DNA of the CDR3 is TGTGCCAGCAGCGTATCAGGAGGCTATGGCTACACCTTC. Protein sequence: CASSVSGGYGYTF.

The genes are TRBV27 and TRBJ1-6, with D possibly TRBD1 on 5 matching bases. CDR1 and CDR2 from the germline V gene are MNHEY and SMNVEV (reference sequence). The CDR3 is 17 amino acids. The V end was cut by 6 bases, the J end by 7 bases, with 22 bases between. The chain's CDR3 is CASSGQGVPFRNSPLHF. CDR3 DNA sequence: TGTGCCAGCAGCGGGCAGGGTGTCCCCTTTCGAAATTCACCCCTCCACTTT.

This chain links TRBV4-1 with TRBJ1-1, with 10 bases lining up with TRBD1. CDR3 length: 18 amino acids. The germline CDR1 and CDR2 sequences are MGHRA and YSYEKL. J was trimmed by 2 bases and V by 0 bases; bases with no gene match: 9. The CDR3 DNA is TGCGCCAGCAGCCAAGACATATCCCGGGACAGGGGAAACACTGAAGCTTTCTTT. This sequence encodes CASSQDISRDRGNTEAFF.

The rearrangement links TRBV5-4 to TRBJ2-6; no definite D call. Trimming pared 1 base from V and 0 bases from J, leaving 5 bases between. The CDR3 spans 15 residues. Looked up from germline, CDR1 is SGHNT and CDR2 is YYREEE (reference sequence). The CDR3 here is CASSLFSSGANVLTF. Written as DNA, the CDR3 is TGTGCCAGCAGCTTGTTCAGCTCTGGGGCCAACGTCCTGACTTTC.

V and J are TRBV5-4 and TRBJ2-5, with TRBD2 as a possible D gene (5 bases). The CDR3 loop spans 16 amino acids. Trimming took 4 bases from V and 1 from J, leaving 17 bases between them. The germline gives CDR1 SGHNT, CDR2 YYREEE (reference sequence). The CDR3 loop is CASSAGPGGGQETQYF. As DNA, the CDR3 is TGTGCCAGCAGCGCTGGTCCGGGTGGAGGCCAAGAGACCCAGTACTTC.

This chain connects TRBV20-1 to TRBJ2-7; maybe TRBD1 (6 bases). The CDR3 totals 11 residues. CDR1 is DFQATT, CDR2 SNEGSKA, per germline (reference sequence). V lost 5 bases to trimming and J lost 4 bases, with 9 bases between them. The CDR3 bases are TGCAGTGCTCGCAGGGGTTACGAGCAGTACGTC. It codes for CSARRGYEQYV.

There are a few counts of this clone. The V and J genes are TRBV5-1 and TRBJ2-1, with 10 bases identical to TRBD2. The V gene end was trimmed by 3 bases and the J gene end by 8 bases; junction bases not matched to a gene: 14. This CDR3 has 17 residues. Looked up from germline, CDR1 is SGHRS and CDR2 is YFSETQ. This chain's CDR3 is CASSWAILAGDVYEQFF. In nucleotides, the CDR3 is TGCGCCAGCAGCTGGGCGATCCTAGCGGGGGATGTCTATGAGCAGTTCTTC.

The chain joins TRBV11-1 to TRBJ1-1; a possible D gene is TRBD1 (6 bases). Trimming took 5 bases from V and 3 from J, leaving 16 bases between them. Germline CDR1 SGHAT, CDR2 FQDESV (reference sequence). The length of the CDR3 is 15 residues. The CDR3 bases are TGTGCCAGCAGCCGGAGCCCCAGGGGTGACACTGAAGCTTTCTTT. This gives the protein CASSRSPRGDTEAFF.

Here the CDR3 DNA reads TGTGCCAGCTTTGGACAGCCTAGCAATCAGCCCCAGCATTTT. Translation: CASFGQPSNQPQHF. This chain uses TRBV6-1 with TRBJ1-5; TRBD1 is a possible D gene (6 bases). V lost 8 bases to trimming and J lost 0 bases, with 11 bases between them. CDR3 length: 14 residues. Germline-derived CDR1 and CDR2 are MNHNS and SASEGT.

Of note for this clone: The conserved closing phenylalanine or tryptophan is absent in this CDR3, likely reflecting a read error. The V gene is TRBV2, the J gene TRBJ1-6, with 9 nucleotides matching TRBD1. Trimming removed 1 base from V and 5 bases from J; junction bases left unmatched: 9. The CDR3 length is 18 residues. Per germline, CDR1 SNHLY and CDR2 FYNNEI. CDR3 DNA: TGTGCCAGCAGTGAAGTGGGGACAGGGACTTTTAATAATTCACCCCTCCACCTT. Residues: CASSEVGTGTFNNSPLHL.

V and J are TRBV28 and TRBJ1-2; D perhaps matches TRBD1 (6 bases). The CDR3 has 15 residues. Germline V gives CDR1 MDHEN, CDR2 SYDVKM. Trimming left V 3 bases short and J 4 bases short, with 15 bases between. The CDR3 DNA reads as TGTGCCAGCAGTTTGCCTCCGGGACACCGCTATGGCTACACCTTC. Translating it yields CASSLPPGHRYGYTF.

This clone was picked up one time. One junction end disagrees with the germline gene, perhaps due to a read error. V is TRBV27 and J is TRBJ2-4, with 8 bases fitting TRBD1. This CDR3 has 16 residues. Germline CDR1 is MNHEY and CDR2 is SMNVEV (reference sequence). The CDR3 reads CASSPRTGTAKNSQYF. CDR3 DNA sequence: TGTGCCAGCAGTCCCCGGACAGGGACGGCCAAAAACAGTCAGTACTTC.

This chain joins TRBV6-6 and TRBJ1-4, with unresolved D. The CDR3 consists of 14 residues. The ends were cut back, 3 bases at V and 5 bases at J, with 10 bases in the middle. The germline gives CDR1 MNHNY, CDR2 SVGAGI (reference sequence). CDR3 in DNA: TGTGCCAGCAGTTATTTCGAGGGCAATGAAAAACTGTTTTTT. It translates to CASSYFEGNEKLFF.

This rearrangement joins TRBV13 to TRBJ1-4; 12 bases agree with TRBD1. Germline CDR1 and CDR2: PRHDT and FYEKMQ (reference sequence). This CDR3 is built from 22 residues. Unmatched junction bases numbered 22, after V lost 0 bases and J lost 8 bases. CDR3 loop: CASSLGSTTGQGALIWSEKLFF. The CDR3, as DNA: TGTGCCAGCAGCTTAGGGAGTACGACGGGACAGGGGGCGCTTATTTGGTCGGAAAAACTGTTTTTT. Full variable domain (outside the CDR3, taken from reference TRBV13 and TRBJ1-4): AAGVIQSPRHLIKEKRETATLKCYPIPRHDTVYWYQQGPGQDPQFLISFYEKMQSDKGSIPDRFSAQQFSDYHSELNMSSLELGDSALYFCASSLGSTTGQGALIWSEKLFFGSGTQLSVL.